Detailed here is one T cell receptor (beta chain). The data stem from a study of blood T cell repertoires in COVID-19. Unmatched junction bases numbered 6, after V lost 3 bases and J lost 4 bases. The CDR3 is 15 residues long. The germline CDR1 and CDR2 sequences are SGHKS and YYEKEE (reference sequence). Per the original data handling: For nucleated cells, counts were estimated from reference gene primer amplification. The protocol was immunoSEQ multiplex PCR, while the TCRdb copy is restricted to in-frame clones and leaves out a portion. That table is the source of V, J and clone size, and D and trimming were worked out from the DNA. The table has around 250,000 clones, roughly 84% seen once; the top ten hold 4% to 5.5%.

The J gene is TRBJ2-1, the V gene TRBV5-5, with TRBD1 identical over 8 bases. This TCR was recovered from a man between 45 and 60 years old with active or convalescent COVID-19. What was sequenced was peripheral blood. CDR3: CASSSRTGMYNEQFF. CDR3 in DNA: TGTGCCAGCAGCTCCCGGACAGGGATGTACAATGAGCAGTTCTTC.